The 27 T cell receptor beta chains given below trace back to one sample, sequenced in a study of beta chain features in type 1 diabetes. Expressed TCRB transcripts were sequenced, since all the RNA that had been isolated was reverse transcribed. The repertoire was sequenced with immunoSEQ multiplex PCR; TCRdb's copy has only in-frame clones and lacks some. The data contain roughly 610,000 clones, roughly a sixth of them singletons. The sequenced sample consisted of naive CD4+ T cells from blood. The origin of the receptors is a man younger than 35 in good health.

The V and J genes are TRBV5-8 and TRBJ1-5, with a possible D match to TRBD1 (5 bases). Germline CDR1 and CDR2: SGHTS and YDEGEE. This CDR3 comprises 15 residues. Trimming took 5 bases from V and 3 from J, leaving 15 bases between them. The CDR3 sequence is CASSSTDRDNQPQHF. The DNA for the CDR3 is TGTGCCAGCAGTTCTACCGACAGAGACAATCAGCCCCAGCATTTT.

This clone has a handful of counts. This chain uses TRBV30 with TRBJ2-1, with 9 bases matching TRBD2. V shed 4 bases and J 5 bases; nucleotides not matched to a gene: 21. Germline values: CDR1 GTSNPN, CDR2 SVGIG (reference sequence). The CDR3 length is 19 residues. Here the CDR3 reads CAWIGWRGGLIRPNNEQFF. The CDR3 DNA follows: TGTGCCTGGATTGGATGGCGGGGGGGCTTAATCCGGCCGAACAATGAGCAGTTCTTC. Based on the CDR3 plus reference TRBV30 and TRBJ2-1, the full variable domain is SQTIHQWPATLVQPVGSPLSLECTVEGTSNPNLYWYRQAAGRGLQLLFYSVGIGQISSEVPQNLSASRPQDRQFILSSKKLLLSDSGFYLCAWIGWRGGLIRPNNEQFFGPGTRLTVL.

This chain links TRBV7-9 with TRBJ1-1; D perhaps matches TRBD1 (6 bases). The CDR3 is made up of 16 amino acids. V dropped 5 bases and J dropped 4 bases, with 20 bases sitting between them. The V gene's germline CDR1 is SEHNR and CDR2 FQNEAQ (reference sequence). For the CDR3, the DNA is TGTGCCAGCAGCCAAGATGCCCTCCAAGGGGGCACTGAAGCTTTCTTT. It encodes CASSQDALQGGTEAFF.

As for this clone: The sample contains more than one DNA sequence encoding this CDR3. The V call is TRBV5-1, the J call TRBJ2-7, with 7 bases lining up with TRBD1. The V segment lost 0 bases and the J segment 4 bases; nucleotides outside the gene matches: 1. There are 13 residues in the CDR3. CDR1 is SGHRS and CDR2 is YFSETQ in the germline V gene. The CDR3 region has the DNA TGCGCCAGCAGCTTGGGGACAGGATACGAGCAGTACTTC. The encoded protein is CASSLGTGYEQYF. The entire variable domain, with the rest obtained from reference TRBV5-1 and TRBJ2-7, is as follows: KAGVTQTPRYLIKTRGQQVTLSCSPISGHRSVSWYQQTPGQGLQFLFEYFSETQRNKGNFPGRFSGRQFSNSRSEMNVSTLELGDSALYLCASSLGTGYEQYFGPGTRLTVT.

The chain uses TRBV7-2 and TRBJ2-7, with D hard to call. CDR3 length: 17 amino acids. V was shortened by 6 bases and J by 1 base, with 22 bases between the two germline ends. Germline-derived CDR1 and CDR2 are SGHTA and FQGNSA. For the CDR3, the DNA is TGTGCCAGCAGTACCCCTCTTAAGGGTCACTTTTCCTACGAGCAGTACTTC. Amino acid sequence: CASSTPLKGHFSYEQYF.

The genes are TRBV4-3 and TRBJ1-3; weak D call: TRBD1 (5 bases). This CDR3 has 17 amino acids. Germline CDR1 is LGHNA and CDR2 is YSLEER. Between the trimmed V and J ends, which lost 1 base and 2 bases, there was a span of 15 bases. In DNA form, the CDR3 reads TGCGCCAGCAGCCAAGGGATCGGGACCGGACCTGGAAACACCATATATTTT. This sequence encodes CASSQGIGTGPGNTIYF.

This clone was seen a handful of times. The J gene is TRBJ2-1, the V gene TRBV29-1; maybe TRBD1 (6 bases). V lost 4 bases to trimming and J lost 1 base, with 14 bases between them. This CDR3 is 15 amino acids long. The germline V gene has CDR1 SQVTM and CDR2 ANQGSEA. DNA of the CDR3: TGCAGCGTTGTGGGGACACCAAGTTCCTACAATGAGCAGTTCTTC. Its translation is CSVVGTPSSYNEQFF.

V is TRBV27 and J is TRBJ2-7; no definite D call. This CDR3 is built from 16 residues. Germline V gives CDR1 MNHEY, CDR2 SMNVEV (reference sequence). Trimming stripped 4 bases from V and 0 bases from J, with 16 bases between. CDR3 DNA: TGTGCCAGCAGTTCAAGGAACAAGGCCAACTCCTACGAGCAGTACTTC. Protein sequence: CASSSRNKANSYEQYF.

The chain joins TRBV5-1 to TRBJ2-1; 9 positions agree with TRBD2. Germline V gives CDR1 SGHRS, CDR2 YFSETQ. J lost 4 bases, V lost 1 base, and 6 bases had no gene match. The CDR3 has 16 residues. CDR3 sequence: CASSLRQRGEYNEQFF. Written as DNA, the CDR3 is TGCGCCAGCAGCTTGAGGCAGCGGGGGGAATACAATGAGCAGTTCTTC.

This clone was detected only a few times. As DNA, the CDR3 is TGTGCCAGCAGCTGGGACGGGTCCACTGAAGCTTTCTTT. Encoded protein: CASSWDGSTEAFF. The J gene is TRBJ1-1, the V gene TRBV7-9, with TRBD1 as a possible D gene (5 bases). Trimming stripped 4 bases from V and 4 bases from J, with 10 bases between. This CDR3 has 13 residues. From germline, CDR1 is SEHNR and CDR2 FQNEAQ (reference sequence).

CDR3 nucleotide sequence: TGTGCTAGTGGTCCCGGACACCGACTAGACTTTCAAGAGACCCAGTACTTC. It specifies CASGPGHRLDFQETQYF. The chain employs TRBV12-5 and TRBJ2-5; D may be TRBD2 (6 bases). Trimming removed 5 bases at V and 2 bases at J, with 21 bases between. The germline CDR1 and CDR2 sequences are LGHNT and FRNRAP. This CDR3 has 17 amino acids.

Concerning this clone itself: The same CDR3 can be traced to other DNA sequences in this sample. The rearrangement joins TRBV5-1 to TRBJ2-1; 7 bases fit TRBD2. The germline gives CDR1 SGHRS, CDR2 YFSETQ. Trimming cost V 0 bases and J 7 bases; bases outside gene matches: 1. The CDR3 extends over 13 amino acids. In DNA form, the CDR3 reads TGCGCCAGCAGCTTGGGACTAGCTAATGAGCAGTTCTTC. Amino acids: CASSLGLANEQFF.

This clone came up once. The chain has TRBV7-3 and TRBJ1-5; D may be TRBD1 (5 bases). The CDR3 consists of 14 residues. V was shortened by 5 bases and J by 4 bases, with 12 bases between the two germline ends. The V gene's germline CDR1 is SGHTA and CDR2 FQGTGA. CDR3 nucleotide sequence: TGTGCCAGCAGCCCAGGGATCCAGAATCAGCCCCAGCATTTT. Translation gives CASSPGIQNQPQHF.

This clone came up a few times. The chain recombines TRBV5-4 with TRBJ2-2, with 7 bases identical to TRBD2. V gave up 3 bases and J gave up 7 bases; unmatched junction bases: 9. The V gene's germline CDR1 is SGHNT and CDR2 YYREEE (reference sequence). The length of the CDR3 is 15 residues. The CDR3: CASSSEREGFGELFF. In DNA, the CDR3 is TGTGCCAGCAGCTCAGAGCGGGAAGGTTTCGGGGAGCTGTTTTTT.

The chain recombines TRBV6-1 with TRBJ2-5; tentative D call: TRBD1 (5 bases). Trimming removed 1 base at V and 7 bases at J, with 10 bases between. There are 13 residues in the CDR3. Germline V gives CDR1 MNHNS, CDR2 SASEGT. CDR3 bases: TGTGCCAGCAGTGAAGGAGGAACAGGGACCCAGTACTTC. This encodes CASSEGGTGTQYF.

The J gene is TRBJ2-3, the V gene TRBV7-9; D uncertain. The CDR3 has 14 amino acids. Between the trimmed V and J ends, which lost 0 bases and 2 bases, there was a span of 6 bases. Germline V gene data show CDR1 as SEHNR and CDR2 as FQNEAQ (reference sequence). CDR3 sequence reads: CASSLAGYTDTQYF. The CDR3, as DNA: TGTGCCAGCAGCTTAGCAGGATACACAGATACGCAGTATTTT.

The table lists this clone with a few counts. The J gene is TRBJ1-1, the V gene TRBV29-1, with D perhaps matching TRBD1 (5 bases). The V gene lost 6 bases and the J gene lost 4 bases, with 33 bases spanning the gap. Per the germline V gene, CDR1 is SQVTM and CDR2 is ANQGSEA. This CDR3 is 19 amino acids long. The CDR3 sequence: CSVKQDSYGGFRRGTEAFF. CDR3 sequence (DNA): TGCAGCGTGAAACAGGATTCCTACGGCGGGTTCAGGCGGGGCACTGAAGCTTTCTTT. Drawing the rest from reference TRBV29-1 and TRBJ1-1, the complete variable domain is SAVISQKPSRDICQRGTSLTIQCQVDSQVTMMFWYRQQPGQSLTLIATANQGSEATYESGFVIDKFPISRPNLTFSTLTVSNMSPEDSSIYLCSVKQDSYGGFRRGTEAFFGQGTRLTVV.

The chain has TRBV7-2 and TRBJ1-5; the D is unclear. V gave up 0 bases and J gave up 0 bases, with 6 bases separating them. The CDR3 is 15 amino acids. Germline CDR1 and CDR2: SGHTA and FQGNSA. CDR3 residues: CASSLAQDSNQPQHF. The CDR3 bases are TGTGCCAGCAGCTTAGCGCAGGATAGCAATCAGCCCCAGCATTTT.

J is TRBJ2-1 and V is TRBV7-2; no definite D call. This CDR3 spans 12 amino acids. Germline V gene sequence: CDR1 SGHTA, CDR2 FQGNSA. DNA of the CDR3: TGTTGTTCGGCGGTATACTACAATGAGCAGTTCTTC. This encodes CCSAVYYNEQFF.

This clone occurred a few times. The rearrangement joins TRBV11-2 to TRBJ2-7; 11 bases map to TRBD1. J was trimmed by 0 bases and V by 5 bases; bases with no gene match: 3. This CDR3 spans 15 amino acids. The V gene's germline CDR1 is SGHAT and CDR2 FQNNGV. Here the CDR3 reads CASSPGTGGSYEQYF. The CDR3 nucleotides are TGTGCCAGCAGCCCAGGGACAGGGGGCTCCTACGAGCAGTACTTC. Looking up the rest from reference TRBV11-2 and TRBJ2-7 gives the full variable domain: EAGVAQSPRYKIIEKRQSVAFWCNPISGHATLYWYQQILGQGPKLLIQFQNNGVVDDSQLPKDRFSAERLKGVDSTLKIQPAKLEDSAVYLCASSPGTGGSYEQYFGPGTRLTVT.

This clone turned up a few times. The J gene is TRBJ2-6, the V gene TRBV28; a possible D gene is TRBD1 (6 bases). V was trimmed by 3 bases and J by 4 bases, leaving 13 bases between them. The CDR3 is 16 amino acids. Looked up from germline, CDR1 is MDHEN and CDR2 is SYDVKM. Written as DNA, the CDR3 is TGTGCCAGCAGTTTCCCCCACAGGGCAGGGGCCAACGTCCTGACTTTC. It encodes CASSFPHRAGANVLTF.

This clone was seen a few times. The chain has TRBV5-4 and TRBJ1-1; D may be TRBD1 (6 bases). CDR1 is SGHNT, CDR2 YYREEE, per germline (reference sequence). V lost 4 bases and J lost 1, with 11 bases in between. This CDR3 spans 14 amino acids. The CDR3 DNA reads as TGTGCCAGCAGCCCCCGAGGGGGGAACACTGAAGCTTTCTTT. It codes for CASSPRGGNTEAFF.

There are a few counts of this clone. The chain combines TRBV5-4 with TRBJ2-3; 8 positions agree with TRBD2. The CDR3 extends over 17 amino acids. Trimming took 2 bases from V and 0 from J; bases not matched to a gene: 8. In germline, CDR1 is SGHNT, CDR2 YYREEE (reference sequence). Here the CDR3 reads CASSFPGGVSSTDTQYF. The CDR3 nucleotides read TGTGCCAGCAGCTTCCCGGGAGGGGTCTCTAGCACAGATACGCAGTATTTT.

The chain's CDR3 is CASSYAPSSYEQYF. CDR3 bases: TGTGCCAGCAGTTACGCCCCCAGCTCCTACGAGCAGTACTTC. This chain joins TRBV6-5 and TRBJ2-7; D ambiguous. The V end lost 2 bases, the J end lost 0 bases, and 8 bases lay between the germline ends. The CDR3 sequence is 14 residues long. Looked up from germline, CDR1 is MNHEY and CDR2 is SVGAGI.

The J gene is TRBJ2-7, the V gene TRBV7-3; maybe TRBD2 (7 bases). Germline V gene data show CDR1 as SGHTA and CDR2 as FQGTGA. There are 13 residues in the CDR3. V lost 5 bases and J lost 6, with 14 bases in between. The CDR3 protein is CASSPEGGGEQYF. In DNA form, the CDR3 reads TGTGCCAGCAGCCCCGAGGGAGGGGGCGAGCAGTACTTC.

This chain uses TRBV7-2 with TRBJ1-2; 8 nucleotides align to TRBD1. The V gene end was trimmed by 7 bases and the J gene end by 6 bases; junction bases not matched to a gene: 4. Germline CDR1 is SGHTA and CDR2 is FQGNSA. CDR3 length equals 12 residues. DNA of the CDR3: TGTGCCAGCAACAGGGACAGGCATGGCTACACCTTC. Amino acids: CASNRDRHGYTF.

This clone has just a few counts. The DNA of the CDR3 is TGTGCCAGCAGCCCCCCCCGGGGGACAGGGAGAGAAAAACTGTTTTTT. Its translation is CASSPPRGTGREKLFF. V and J are TRBV7-2 and TRBJ1-4; 9 bases match TRBD1. Germline CDR1 SGHTA, CDR2 FQGNSA. Trimming cost V 5 bases and J 8 bases; bases outside gene matches: 12. The CDR3 consists of 16 residues.